A single sample is the source of the 26 T cell receptor beta chains below, sequenced in a study of CD4 T cells in relation to SARS-CoV-2 and coronaviruses (dated by TCRdb to the early 2020s). CD4+ T cells from unexposed donors were collected before the COVID-19 pandemic (2011-2018). The EasySep CD4+ T cell isolation kit was used to isolate CD4+ T cells once the cultures had run for roughly 10 days. Library construction relied on the immunoSEQ multiplex PCR assay. The table comes from immuneACCESS by way of TCRdb, which keeps in-frame sequences with V and J called. Part of the clones is missing from these tables; in studies checked, under half for an unresolved V gene and the rest for unknown reasons. In all, the sample holds approximately 27,000 clones, and 75% of those were seen once. Approximately 13% of the sample is taken by the ten largest. Their recognized antigens are unknown. The sample comprised CD4+ T cells from PBMCs, cultured in vitro. All receptors come from a human donor in good health.

The chain links TRBV11-2 to TRBJ2-7; TRBD1 is a possible D gene (7 bases). The germline V and J ends were trimmed by 3 bases and 6 bases, with 18 bases remaining between them. Germline CDR1 and CDR2: SGHAT and FQNNGV. The CDR3 length is 15 residues. The CDR3 nucleotides are TGTGCCAGCAGCTTGAGGCCCGACAGGGAGGCCGAGCAGTACTTC. It encodes CASSLRPDREAEQYF.

Here the CDR3 reads CASSEQVNTEAFF. Written as DNA, the CDR3 is TGTGCCAGCAGCGAACAGGTGAACACTGAAGCTTTCTTT. This chain uses TRBV9 with TRBJ1-1; possible D gene TRBD1, 5 bases. V lost 3 bases and J 0 bases, leaving 6 bases between the germline ends. Germline V gene data show CDR1 as SGDLS and CDR2 as YYNGEE. The CDR3 consists of 13 residues. The full variable domain, rest sourced from reference TRBV9 and TRBJ1-1, is DSGVTQTPKHLITATGQRVTLRCSPRSGDLSVYWYQQSLDQGLQFLIQYYNGEERAKGNILERFSAQQFPDLHSELNLSSLELGDSALYFCASSEQVNTEAFFGQGTRLTVV.

This rearrangement joins TRBV29-1 to TRBJ2-7; perhaps TRBD1 as D (6 bases). The CDR3 loop spans 13 amino acids. The germline CDR1 and CDR2 sequences are SQVTM and ANQGSEA. V lost 3 bases and J lost 1, with 10 bases in between. Here the CDR3 reads CSVDVGTSYEQYF. CDR3 DNA sequence: TGCAGCGTTGACGTGGGGACATCCTACGAGCAGTACTTC.

The J gene is TRBJ2-5, the V gene TRBV7-2, with 11 bases that match TRBD2. The CDR3 has 15 amino acids. Germline V lookup: CDR1 SGHTA, CDR2 FQGNSA. J lost 3 bases, V lost 1 base, and 1 base had no gene match. The CDR3 here is CASSLGLAGKETQYF. The CDR3 DNA follows: TGTGCCAGCAGCTTAGGACTAGCGGGGAAAGAGACCCAGTACTTC.

The chain has TRBV5-1 and TRBJ2-1; 12 bases fit TRBD2. CDR3 length: 18 residues. V shed 5 bases, J shed 10 bases, and the junction held 19 bases outside the gene matches. Per the germline V gene, CDR1 is SGHRS and CDR2 is YFSETQ. CDR3 amino acids: CASSYRGVTSGSVGEQFF. CDR3 DNA sequence: TGCGCCAGCAGTTACCGGGGGGTGACTAGCGGGAGTGTTGGGGAGCAGTTCTTC.

The chain couples TRBV5-4 to TRBJ1-4, with unresolved D. The CDR3 totals 14 residues. Germline V gene sequence: CDR1 SGHNT, CDR2 YYREEE (reference sequence). V was shortened by 0 bases and J by 8 bases, with 11 bases between the two germline ends. The CDR3 loop is CASSLGAVREKLFF. The DNA for the CDR3 is TGTGCCAGCAGCTTGGGGGCAGTACGCGAAAAACTGTTTTTT.

The V call is TRBV5-1, the J call TRBJ1-2; D possibly corresponds to TRBD1 (5 bases). The CDR3 consists of 14 residues. Looked up from germline, CDR1 is SGHRS and CDR2 is YFSETQ. V gave up 1 base and J gave up 2 bases, with 9 bases separating them. This CDR3 reads CASSLTTGNYGYTF. As DNA, the CDR3 is TGCGCCAGCAGCTTGACCACAGGAAACTATGGCTACACCTTC.

The CDR3 nucleotides are TGTGCCAGTAGTAATTCCCGAACCTCTGGAAACACCATATATTTT. This codes for CASSNSRTSGNTIYF. The gene calls are TRBV19 and TRBJ1-3, with D hard to call. The CDR3 covers 15 residues. The V gene's germline CDR1 is LNHDA and CDR2 SQIVND (reference sequence). V was pared by 4 bases and J by 0 bases, with 10 bases between.

The J gene is TRBJ1-1, the V gene TRBV7-9; TRBD1 aligns across 10 bases. Germline V CDR1 and CDR2: SEHNR, FQNEAQ (reference sequence). V trimming: 5 bases; J trimming: 2 bases; junction bases outside the gene matches: 2. CDR3 length equals 14 residues. The CDR3 sequence is CASSRQGANTEAFF. DNA for the CDR3: TGTGCCAGCAGCCGACAGGGGGCCAACACTGAAGCTTTCTTT.

This rearrangement joins TRBV6-2 or TRBV6-3 to TRBJ2-1; 10 bases are shared with TRBD2. Germline V lookup: CDR1 MNHEY, CDR2 SVGEGT. The CDR3 spans 17 residues. V was pared by 6 bases and J by 0 bases, with 8 bases of the junction left unmatched. CDR3: CASSPRTSGTSYNEQFF. The CDR3 region has the DNA TGTGCCAGCAGCCCTCGGACTAGCGGCACCTCCTACAATGAGCAGTTCTTC.

This clone has a handful of counts. The genes are TRBV5-1 and TRBJ2-7, with D possibly matching TRBD2 (6 bases). The CDR3 length is 15 residues. The germline V and J ends were trimmed by 0 bases and 4 bases, with 14 bases remaining between them. Germline loops: CDR1 SGHRS, CDR2 YFSETQ. CDR3: CASSLVPGDHYEQYF. DNA of the CDR3: TGCGCCAGCAGCTTGGTCCCGGGGGATCATTACGAGCAGTACTTC.

With regard to this clone: It is likely a read error, because the conserved phenylalanine at the end of the CDR3 is missing. The DNA is omitted, as the CDR3 cannot be located on it reliably, and the CDR3 follows TCRdb's listing. V is TRBV7-9 and J is TRBJ2-7; TRBD2, the table's D call, was not compared with the DNA. The CDR3 is 13 residues long, counting both termini. The V gene's germline CDR1 is SEHNR and CDR2 FQNEAQ (reference sequence). The CDR3 loop is CASSLGPGAAGYY.

The chain employs TRBV6-2 or TRBV6-3 and TRBJ1-2, with unresolved D. V was clipped by 5 bases and J by 0 bases, with 10 bases between them. The CDR3 consists of 14 residues. Germline V CDR1 and CDR2: MNHEY, SVGEGT. The CDR3 loop reads CASSTRTANYGYTF. DNA for the CDR3: TGTGCCAGCAGTACTCGGACGGCTAACTATGGCTACACCTTC.

The chain carries TRBV19 and TRBJ2-7; tentatively, D is TRBD1 or TRBD2 (7 bases each). Germline-derived CDR1 and CDR2 are LNHDA and SQIVND (reference sequence). The CDR3 contains 15 residues. Between the trimmed V and J ends, which lost 3 bases and 4 bases, there was a span of 16 bases. CDR3 nucleotides: TGTGCCAGTAGTATCCGACAGGGCGGGAGTTACGAGCAGTACTTC. Amino acid sequence: CASSIRQGGSYEQYF.

The rearrangement uses TRBV5-3 and TRBJ2-1, with TRBD2 matching 7 bases. TRBV5-3 is given ORF status, its function remaining uncertain. V lost 1 base and J lost 7; bases outside the gene matches: 5. The CDR3 length is 14 residues. The CDR3 reads CARSLSSGYNEQFF. CDR3 coding DNA: TGTGCCAGAAGCTTGTCTAGCGGTTATAATGAGCAGTTCTTC.

This sequence joins TRBV19 and TRBJ2-3; D perhaps matches TRBD2 (6 bases). Germline V gene lookup returns CDR1 LNHDA and CDR2 SQIVND (reference sequence). V lost 6 bases to trimming and J lost 0 bases, with 13 bases between them. The CDR3 sequence is 15 residues long. The CDR3 DNA is TGTGCCAGTAGCGTCCTAGCGTCTAGCACAGATACGCAGTATTTT. It translates to CASSVLASSTDTQYF.

This clone has just a few counts. Compared with germline, one end of the junction differs, possibly owing to a read error. The CDR3 coding sequence is TGCAGCGTCCGACAGGGTACGTCCTCCGAGCAGTACTTC. Its protein is CSVRQGTSSEQYF. V gene TRBV29-1 combines with J gene TRBJ2-7; 7 bases fit TRBD1. CDR3 length: 13 amino acids. Germline loops: CDR1 SQVTM, CDR2 ANQGSEA.

CDR3 bases: TGTGCCAGCAGCCCGACGGTCTCCTACGAGCAGTACTTC. This translates into CASSPTVSYEQYF. The rearrangement uses TRBV12-3 or TRBV12-4 and TRBJ2-7; D not certain. CDR3 size: 13 residues. Trimming stripped 6 bases from V and 0 bases from J, with 9 bases between.

CDR3 nucleotide sequence: TGTGCCTGGAGTGTACAGGTCTCTGGAAACACCATATATTTT. Translated, it gives CAWSVQVSGNTIYF. This rearrangement joins TRBV30 to TRBJ1-3; weak D call: TRBD1 (5 bases). Germline V gene data show CDR1 as GTSNPN and CDR2 as SVGIG (reference sequence). V was cut by 0 bases and J by 0 bases, with 6 bases left in between. The CDR3 runs 14 residues.

J is TRBJ2-2 and V is TRBV19; D is unresolved. This CDR3 spans 15 amino acids. V gave up 3 bases and J gave up 3 bases, with 11 bases separating them. Looked up from germline, CDR1 is LNHDA and CDR2 is SQIVND (reference sequence). CDR3 sequence reads: CASSIVYRYTGELFF. CDR3 in DNA: TGTGCCAGTAGTATCGTGTACAGATACACCGGGGAGCTGTTTTTT.

The chain employs TRBV19 and TRBJ1-5; 8 bases align to TRBD1. J gave up 6 bases and V 6 bases, and 7 bases lay outside the gene matches. Germline loops: CDR1 LNHDA, CDR2 SQIVND (reference sequence). The CDR3 sequence is 14 residues long. The CDR3 sequence: CASRVAGGTQPQHF. CDR3 in DNA: TGTGCCAGTAGAGTGGCAGGGGGCACTCAGCCCCAGCATTTT.

The rearrangement links TRBV7-9 to TRBJ1-1, with D possibly TRBD1 on 5 matching bases. V dropped 1 base and J dropped 5 bases, with 20 bases sitting between them. The V gene's germline CDR1 is SEHNR and CDR2 FQNEAQ (reference sequence). The CDR3 consists of 17 residues. CDR3 in DNA: TGTGCCAGCAGCTTAGTTCGGCAGGGTGGAACCGGGACTGAAGCTTTCTTT. This encodes CASSLVRQGGTGTEAFF.

There are a few counts of this clone. The chain carries TRBV6-5 and TRBJ1-5; 7 nucleotides match TRBD1. The CDR3 length is 13 residues. CDR1 is MNHEY, CDR2 SVGAGI, per germline. The V segment lost 8 bases and the J segment 3 bases; nucleotides outside the gene matches: 4. The CDR3 here is CASRDRDNQPQHF. The DNA of the CDR3 is TGTGCCAGCCGGGACAGAGACAATCAGCCCCAGCATTTT.

This clone came up a few times. The J gene is TRBJ2-2, the V gene TRBV27; 7 bases fit TRBD2. The CDR3 covers 15 residues. V trimming: 5 bases; J trimming: 1 base; junction bases outside the gene matches: 4. Germline V lookup: CDR1 MNHEY, CDR2 SMNVEV (reference sequence). The CDR3 sequence is CASSRGGKNTGELFF. The DNA of the CDR3 is TGTGCCAGCAGTCGCGGGGGAAAGAACACCGGGGAGCTGTTTTTT.

The chain combines TRBV19 with TRBJ2-7; D gene uncertain. The germline CDR1 and CDR2 sequences are LNHDA and SQIVND (reference sequence). The CDR3 consists of 15 residues. V was pared by 5 bases and J by 7 bases, with 21 bases between. This CDR3 reads CASSPTLSPWGEQYF. Written as DNA, the CDR3 is TGTGCCAGTAGTCCCACACTTAGCCCTTGGGGAGAGCAGTACTTC. Filled out from reference TRBV19 and TRBJ2-7, the complete variable domain reads DGGITQSPKYLFRKEGQNVTLSCEQNLNHDAMYWYRQDPGQGLRLIYYSQIVNDFQKGDIAEGYSVSREKKESFPLTVTSAQKNPTAFYLCASSPTLSPWGEQYFGPGTRLTVT.

This sequence joins TRBV10-3 and TRBJ2-5, with D perhaps given as TRBD1 or TRBD2 (5 bases each). CDR3 length: 13 residues. The germline gives CDR1 ENHRY, CDR2 SYGVKD. V shed 3 bases and J shed 7 bases, with 12 bases lying between them. Written as DNA, the CDR3 is TGTGCCATCAGTGAAGGGACCACGGGGACCCAGTACTTC. Its protein product is CAISEGTTGTQYF.